This T cell receptor (beta chain) was identified during a study of metastatic and nonmetastatic thyroid tumors. Overall study: Repertoire comparison spanned blood and tumor or nodule tissue of malignant and benign thyroid patients.

The length of the CDR3 is 14 residues. Deletions cut 2 bases from V and 5 bases from J, with 16 bases between. Germline V gene lookup returns CDR1 DFQATT and CDR2 SNEGSKA (reference sequence). No treatment of any kind had been given to any patient before thyroid surgery. Original handling: The study's classifier, a distant-metastasis tool for papillary thyroid cancer, was built using CDR3 differences across clinicopathological groups. TCRdb re-called the PCR reads with MiXCR. The V and J calls, along with clone size, are taken from TCRdb and not from the paper's own processing. In the table there are around 21,000 clones, 37% of which are singletons.

This chain joins TRBV20-1 and TRBJ2-7; no clear D gene. The sequence was collected from a female donor with papillary thyroid cancer or a benign thyroid nodule (not recorded which). Some clones in this sample may be carry-over from other donors' samples. Sequencing was done on a sample of tumor tissue. The CDR3 here is CSARSLPPLDEQYF. The CDR3 DNA sequence: TGCAGTGCTAGATCTCTGCCGCCTCTGGACGAGCAGTACTTC.